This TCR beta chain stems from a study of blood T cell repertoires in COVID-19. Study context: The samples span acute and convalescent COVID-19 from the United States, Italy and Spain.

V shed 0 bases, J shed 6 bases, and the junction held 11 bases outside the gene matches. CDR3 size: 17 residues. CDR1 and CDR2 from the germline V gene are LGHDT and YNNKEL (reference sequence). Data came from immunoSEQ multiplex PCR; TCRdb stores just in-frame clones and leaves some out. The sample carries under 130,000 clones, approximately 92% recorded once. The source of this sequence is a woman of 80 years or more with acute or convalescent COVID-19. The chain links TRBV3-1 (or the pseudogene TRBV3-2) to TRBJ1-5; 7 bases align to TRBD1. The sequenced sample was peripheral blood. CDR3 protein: CASSQDDREGWSQPQHF. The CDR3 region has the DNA TGTGCCAGCAGCCAAGATGACAGGGAAGGTTGGAGTCAGCCCCAGCATTTT.